Below, 24 T cell receptor beta chains from the same sample are listed, as sequenced in a study of shared clonotypes between healthy human individuals. Naive CD8 cells comprised CD45RO-negative, CCR7-positively selected cells, excluding terminally differentiated effector memory CD45RA+ cells. Some clones are missing from TCRdb's copy, which holds only in-frame ones; the method was immunoSEQ multiplex PCR. The sample contains about 2 million clones, about 94% of which appear only once. The sequencing sample was made of naive CD8+ T cells sorted from blood. These receptors came from a man aged 18 to 35 in good health.

V gene TRBV30 combines with J gene TRBJ2-6; D is uncertain. Germline CDR1 reads GTSNPN; CDR2 reads SVGIG (reference sequence). CDR3 length: 14 residues. The V end was cut by 7 bases, the J end by 4 bases, with 14 bases between. The CDR3 region is CASSSEPGANVLTF. The DNA of the CDR3 is TGTGCCTCCTCCAGTGAACCAGGGGCCAACGTCCTGACTTTC.

Worth noting for this clone: Other DNA sequences within the sample encode an identical CDR3. V gene TRBV27 combines with J gene TRBJ1-5; D perhaps matches TRBD1 (6 bases). In germline, CDR1 is MNHEY, CDR2 SMNVEV (reference sequence). CDR3 length equals 15 residues. V was shortened by 3 bases and J by 2 bases, with 11 bases between the two germline ends. The CDR3 bases are TGTGCCAGCAGTTTGACAGGATGGGGCAATCAGCCCCAGCATTTT. Its translation is CASSLTGWGNQPQHF.

As regards this clone: Other DNA sequences in the sample encode the same CDR3. The genes are TRBV27 and TRBJ2-7, with 9 bases aligning to TRBD1. The CDR3 spans 15 residues. CDR1 is MNHEY, CDR2 SMNVEV, per germline (reference sequence). Losses at the gene ends were 5 bases for V and 2 bases for J; bases not matched to a gene: 7. CDR3: CASSSPGQGTYEQYF. CDR3 nucleotide sequence: TGTGCCAGCAGTAGCCCGGGACAGGGCACCTACGAGCAGTACTTC.

This clone was picked up one time. The same CDR3 is also encoded by other DNA sequences in this sample. The rearrangement uses TRBV7-9 and TRBJ2-7; TRBD2 matches 10 bases. The CDR3 runs 16 residues. Germline CDR1 is SEHNR and CDR2 is FQNEAQ (reference sequence). V lost 4 bases, J lost 0 bases, and 6 bases stayed unmatched. CDR3 amino acids: CASSSSLAGSSYEQYF. The CDR3 DNA reads TGTGCCAGCAGCTCCTCACTAGCGGGGAGCTCCTACGAGCAGTACTTC.

In the case of this clone: This sample also contains other DNA sequences that code for the same CDR3. In DNA form, the CDR3 reads TGTGCCAGCAGCTATGCAGGGGGTAGGGAGACCCAGTACTTC. Encoded protein: CASSYAGGRETQYF. The chain is built from TRBV7-9 and TRBJ2-5; 7 positions agree with TRBD1. Trimming at V came to 4 bases and at J to 5 bases, leaving 7 bases not matched to a gene. The CDR3 consists of 14 residues. Germline V gene data show CDR1 as SEHNR and CDR2 as FQNEAQ (reference sequence).

The rearrangement uses TRBV5-1 and TRBJ2-7; the D is unclear. Between the trimmed V and J ends, which lost 2 bases and 5 bases, there was a span of 11 bases. The length of the CDR3 is 13 residues. In germline, CDR1 is SGHRS, CDR2 YFSETQ. CDR3 loop: CASSFWGYDEQYF. CDR3 DNA sequence: TGCGCCAGCAGCTTTTGGGGTTACGACGAGCAGTACTTC.

The V call is TRBV2, the J call TRBJ1-6; no reliable D call. This CDR3 contains 14 residues. The germline V gene encodes CDR1 SNHLY and CDR2 FYNNEI. Trimming pared 6 bases from V and 7 bases from J, leaving 13 bases between. CDR3 nucleotides: TGTGCCAGCAGGGCCGGGCTCCTGAATTCACCCCTCCACTTT. It specifies CASRAGLLNSPLHF.

There are a few counts of this clone. The same CDR3 also results from other DNA sequences found in this sample. The gene calls are TRBV11-2 and TRBJ2-7; D remains ambiguous. The CDR3 sequence is 12 residues long. V lost 3 bases and J lost 0, with 3 bases in between. Germline CDR1 SGHAT, CDR2 FQNNGV. CDR3 nucleotide sequence: TGTGCCAGCAGCTTGAACTCCTACGAGCAGTACTTC. Translation: CASSLNSYEQYF.

This sequence joins TRBV6-5 and TRBJ1-2, with TRBD1 as a possible D gene (5 bases). The CDR3 spans 13 residues. V shed 4 bases and J shed 3 bases, with 9 bases lying between them. The germline CDR1 and CDR2 sequences are MNHEY and SVGAGI. CDR3 residues: CASSSDTYYGYTF. The CDR3 region has the DNA TGTGCCAGCAGTTCGGACACCTACTATGGCTACACCTTC.

The chain carries TRBV10-2 and TRBJ2-1; weak D call: TRBD1 (7 bases). The germline V and J ends were trimmed by 5 bases and 0 bases, with 29 bases remaining between them. The CDR3 contains 21 residues. Looked up from germline, CDR1 is WSHSY and CDR2 is SAAADI. The CDR3 reads CASSIDSYGGGRESSYNEQFF. Written as DNA, the CDR3 is TGCGCCAGCAGTATCGACTCATATGGAGGGGGCAGGGAAAGCTCCTACAATGAGCAGTTCTTC.

The chain has TRBV6-1 and TRBJ1-2; 7 nucleotides line up with TRBD1. The V gene's germline CDR1 is MNHNS and CDR2 SASEGT. After removal of 0 bases from V and 5 bases from J, the junction contained 6 bases not matched to a gene. The CDR3 has 15 residues. CDR3 bases: TGTGCCAGCAGTGAAGCTTGGGGGGACAGTTATGGCTACACCTTC. Translating gives CASSEAWGDSYGYTF.

The chain carries TRBV30 and TRBJ2-1, with D perhaps being TRBD1 or TRBD2 (5 bases each). Trimming took off 5 bases at V and 8 bases at J, with 13 bases between the two ends. CDR3 length equals 12 residues. From germline, CDR1 is GTSNPN and CDR2 SVGIG (reference sequence). The CDR3 DNA is TGTGCCTGGGGGGGTAAAGCCCATGAGCAGTTCTTC. Translating it yields CAWGGKAHEQFF.

V gene TRBV5-4 combines with J gene TRBJ2-7; D tentatively fits TRBD1 or TRBD2 (5 bases each). Looked up from germline, CDR1 is SGHNT and CDR2 is YYREEE (reference sequence). Between the trimmed V and J ends, which lost 3 bases and 1 base, there was a span of 17 bases. This CDR3 comprises 16 residues. Written as DNA, the CDR3 is TGTGCCAGCAGCTCATTTGGGACGGAACGTTCCTACGAGCAGTACTTC. Translating it yields CASSSFGTERSYEQYF.

The chain joins TRBV12-5 to TRBJ2-5; 11 bases are a match to TRBD2. Trimming removed 3 bases from V and 4 bases from J; junction bases left unmatched: 4. Germline V CDR1 and CDR2: LGHNT, FRNRAP. CDR3 length: 15 residues. CDR3 amino acids: CASGFVLAGGETQYF. The DNA of the CDR3 is TGTGCTAGTGGTTTTGTCCTAGCGGGAGGAGAGACCCAGTACTTC.

The chain carries TRBV2 and TRBJ2-3, with 15 bases lining up with TRBD2. The germline V gene encodes CDR1 SNHLY and CDR2 FYNNEI. This CDR3 spans 17 amino acids. V gave up 2 bases and J gave up 3 bases; unmatched junction bases: 3. CDR3 region: CASSELGTSGRTDTQYF. The CDR3 region has the DNA TGTGCCAGCAGTGAACTTGGGACTAGCGGGAGGACAGATACGCAGTATTTT.

V is TRBV4-1 and J is TRBJ2-4; D ambiguous. The CDR3 contains 16 residues. Germline-derived CDR1 and CDR2 are MGHRA and YSYEKL. V dropped 1 base and J dropped 0 bases, with 10 bases sitting between them. The CDR3 nucleotides read TGCGCCAGCAGCCAAGGACACAGTGAAGCCAAAAACATTCAGTACTTC. It specifies CASSQGHSEAKNIQYF.

For this clone: One junction end disagrees with the germline gene, perhaps due to a read error. The chain couples TRBV30 to TRBJ2-7; TRBD1 agrees at 8 bases. Germline V gene data show CDR1 as GTSNPN and CDR2 as SVGIG (reference sequence). The CDR3 has 11 amino acids. In DNA, the CDR3 is TGTGCCTGGAGCACCGCGGACAGGGAACTCTTC. Translation: CAWSTADRELF.

V gene TRBV2 combines with J gene TRBJ2-7, with D possibly TRBD1 on 5 matching bases. Per the germline V gene, CDR1 is SNHLY and CDR2 is FYNNEI. The CDR3 length is 14 residues. Trimming shortened V by 7 bases and J by 3 bases, and 16 bases separated the two germline ends. CDR3 protein: CASTKGVDNYEQYF. The CDR3 DNA follows: TGTGCCAGCACCAAAGGGGTCGACAACTACGAGCAGTACTTC.

The chain uses TRBV28 and TRBJ2-1; the D call may be TRBD1 or TRBD2 (6 bases each). This CDR3 is 15 amino acids long. V was clipped by 6 bases and J by 2 bases, with 14 bases between them. Per germline, CDR1 MDHEN and CDR2 SYDVKM. CDR3 residues: CASRPIRGPYNEQFF. CDR3 coding DNA: TGTGCCAGCAGACCAATACGGGGGCCCTACAATGAGCAGTTCTTC.

V and J are TRBV7-9 and TRBJ1-4; no clear D gene. CDR1 is SEHNR, CDR2 FQNEAQ, per germline (reference sequence). CDR3 length: 15 residues. V was shortened by 4 bases and J by 7 bases, with 16 bases between the two germline ends. In DNA, the CDR3 is TGTGCCAGCAGCTCTGATTCTGTCCCCCGTGAAAAACTGTTTTTT. Translation gives CASSSDSVPREKLFF.

This chain connects TRBV10-3 to TRBJ2-7; TRBD1 or TRBD2 may be the D gene (5 bases each). V was trimmed by 6 bases and J by 3 bases, leaving 12 bases between them. Germline V gene data show CDR1 as ENHRY and CDR2 as SYGVKD. The CDR3 has 13 residues. The CDR3 DNA reads TGTGCCATCAGGGGGGATATAAACTACGAGCAGTACTTC. This translates into CAIRGDINYEQYF.

This chain uses TRBV27 with TRBJ2-5, with 7 bases identical to TRBD1. Per the germline V gene, CDR1 is MNHEY and CDR2 is SMNVEV (reference sequence). CDR3 length: 12 amino acids. Unmatched junction bases numbered 3, after V lost 6 bases and J lost 5 bases. The CDR3 loop reads CASRTGWETQYF. CDR3 DNA sequence: TGTGCCAGCAGGACAGGGTGGGAGACCCAGTACTTC.

V usage is TRBV7-9 and J usage is TRBJ2-2; 11 bases are a match to TRBD2. The CDR3 covers 17 residues. Germline CDR1 and CDR2: SEHNR and FQNEAQ (reference sequence). Trimming cost V 6 bases and J 3 bases; bases outside gene matches: 9. This CDR3 is CASSLLAGGRDTGELFF. CDR3 in DNA: TGTGCCAGCAGTCTTCTAGCGGGAGGTCGCGACACCGGGGAGCTGTTTTTT.

The CDR3 coding sequence is TGTGCCAGCAGCTTAACGGGGGCTAGGGCAGATACGCAGTATTTT. Translation gives CASSLTGARADTQYF. The chain combines TRBV7-3 with TRBJ2-3; tentative D call: TRBD1 (6 bases). V lost 0 bases and J lost 4, with 11 bases in between. This CDR3 spans 15 amino acids. Germline assignment: CDR1 SGHTA and CDR2 FQGTGA.